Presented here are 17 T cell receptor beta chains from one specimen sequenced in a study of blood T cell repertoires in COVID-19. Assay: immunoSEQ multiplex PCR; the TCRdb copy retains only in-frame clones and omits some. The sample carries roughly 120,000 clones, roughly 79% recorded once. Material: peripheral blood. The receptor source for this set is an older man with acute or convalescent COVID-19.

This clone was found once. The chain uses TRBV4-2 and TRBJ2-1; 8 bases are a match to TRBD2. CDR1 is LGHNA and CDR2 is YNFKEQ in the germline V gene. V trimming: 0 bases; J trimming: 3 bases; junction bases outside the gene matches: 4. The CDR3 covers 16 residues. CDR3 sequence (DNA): TGTGCCAGCAGCCAAGATCACGGGACTAGCTACAATGAGCAGTTCTTC. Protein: CASSQDHGTSYNEQFF.

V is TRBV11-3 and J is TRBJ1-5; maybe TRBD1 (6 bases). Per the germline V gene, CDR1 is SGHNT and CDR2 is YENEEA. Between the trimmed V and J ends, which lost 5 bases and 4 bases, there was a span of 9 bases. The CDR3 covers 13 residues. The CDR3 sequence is CASSEQGNQPQHF. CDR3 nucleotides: TGTGCCAGCAGCGAACAGGGAAATCAGCCCCAGCATTTT.

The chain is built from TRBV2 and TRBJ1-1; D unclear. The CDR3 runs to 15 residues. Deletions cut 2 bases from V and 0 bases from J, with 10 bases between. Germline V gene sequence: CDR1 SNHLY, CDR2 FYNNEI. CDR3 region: CASSELGRMNTEAFF. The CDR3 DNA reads TGTGCCAGCAGTGAATTGGGCCGGATGAACACTGAAGCTTTCTTT. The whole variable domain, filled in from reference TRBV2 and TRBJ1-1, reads EPEVTQTPSHQVTQMGQEVILRCVPISNHLYFYWYRQILGQKVEFLVSFYNNEISEKSEIFDDQFSVERPDGSNFTLKIRSTKLEDSAMYFCASSELGRMNTEAFFGQGTRLTVV.

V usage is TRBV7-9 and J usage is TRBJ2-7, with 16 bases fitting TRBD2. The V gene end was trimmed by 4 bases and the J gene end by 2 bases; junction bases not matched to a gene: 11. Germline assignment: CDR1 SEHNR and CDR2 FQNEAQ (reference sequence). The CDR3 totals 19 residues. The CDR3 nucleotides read TGTGCCAGCAGCTATAGAGGGACTAGCGGGGGGGCCTCGACCTACGAGCAGTACTTC. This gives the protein CASSYRGTSGGASTYEQYF.

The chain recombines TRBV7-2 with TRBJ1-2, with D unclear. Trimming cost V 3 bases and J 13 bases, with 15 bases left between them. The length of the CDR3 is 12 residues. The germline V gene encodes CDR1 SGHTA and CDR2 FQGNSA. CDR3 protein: CASSFKDPAGTF. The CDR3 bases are TGTGCCAGCAGCTTTAAAGACCCCGCGGGCACCTTC.

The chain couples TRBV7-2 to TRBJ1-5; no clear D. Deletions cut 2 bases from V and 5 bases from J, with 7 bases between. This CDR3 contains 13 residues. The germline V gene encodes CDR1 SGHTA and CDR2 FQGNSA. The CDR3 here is CASSLTEHQPQHF. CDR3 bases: TGTGCCAGCAGCTTAACTGAACATCAGCCCCAGCATTTT.

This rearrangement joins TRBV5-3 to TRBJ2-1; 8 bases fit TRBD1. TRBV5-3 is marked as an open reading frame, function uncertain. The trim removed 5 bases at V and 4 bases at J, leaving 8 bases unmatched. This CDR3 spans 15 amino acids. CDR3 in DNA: TGTGCCAGAAGGGACGAGGACAGGGAGTACAATGAGCAGTTCTTC. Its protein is CARRDEDREYNEQFF.

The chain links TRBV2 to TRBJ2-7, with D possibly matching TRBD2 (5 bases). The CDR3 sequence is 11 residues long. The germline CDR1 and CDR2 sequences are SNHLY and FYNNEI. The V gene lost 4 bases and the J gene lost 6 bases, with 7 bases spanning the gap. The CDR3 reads CASSAGSEQYF. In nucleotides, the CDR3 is TGTGCCAGCAGTGCTGGGAGCGAGCAGTACTTC.

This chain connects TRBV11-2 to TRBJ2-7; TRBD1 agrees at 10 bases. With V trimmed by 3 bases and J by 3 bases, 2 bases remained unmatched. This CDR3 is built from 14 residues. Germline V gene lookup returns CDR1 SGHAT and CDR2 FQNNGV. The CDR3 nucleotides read TGTGCCAGCAGCTTCCGGGACAGGGGCTACGAGCAGTACTTC. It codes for CASSFRDRGYEQYF.

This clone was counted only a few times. CDR3 amino acids: CASSLGRGHTGELFF. In nucleotides, the CDR3 is TGCGCCAGCAGCTTGGGGCGGGGGCACACCGGGGAGCTGTTTTTT. The chain has TRBV5-1 and TRBJ2-2; the D gene is possibly TRBD2 (7 bases). This CDR3 spans 15 amino acids. The ends were cut back, 0 bases at V and 3 bases at J, with 9 bases in the middle. Looked up from germline, CDR1 is SGHRS and CDR2 is YFSETQ.

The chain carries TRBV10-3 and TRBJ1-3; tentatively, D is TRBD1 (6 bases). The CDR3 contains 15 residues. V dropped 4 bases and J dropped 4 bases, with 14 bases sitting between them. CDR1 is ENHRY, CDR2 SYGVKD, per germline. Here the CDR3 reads CAISVGETGGNTIYF. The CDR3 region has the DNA TGTGCCATCAGTGTAGGGGAGACAGGAGGAAACACCATATATTTT.

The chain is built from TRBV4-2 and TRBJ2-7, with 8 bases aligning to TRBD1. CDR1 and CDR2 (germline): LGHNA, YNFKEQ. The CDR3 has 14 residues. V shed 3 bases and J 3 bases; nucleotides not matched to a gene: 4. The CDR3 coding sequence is TGTGCCAGCAGCCAGGCCGGACAGGGCTACGAGCAGTACTTC. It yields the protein CASSQAGQGYEQYF.

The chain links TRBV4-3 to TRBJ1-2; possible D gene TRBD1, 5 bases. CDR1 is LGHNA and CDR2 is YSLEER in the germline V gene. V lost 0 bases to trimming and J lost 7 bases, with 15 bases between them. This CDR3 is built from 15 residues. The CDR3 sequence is CASSQDPRGKAGYTF. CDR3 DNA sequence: TGCGCCAGCAGCCAAGATCCACGGGGGAAGGCTGGCTACACCTTC.

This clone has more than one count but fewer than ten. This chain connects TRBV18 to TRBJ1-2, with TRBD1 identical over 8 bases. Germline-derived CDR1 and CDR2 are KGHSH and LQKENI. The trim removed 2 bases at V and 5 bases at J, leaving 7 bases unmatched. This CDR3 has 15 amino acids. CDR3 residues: CASSPDQNRGYGYTF. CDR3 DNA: TGTGCCAGCTCACCAGATCAGAACAGGGGGTATGGCTACACCTTC.

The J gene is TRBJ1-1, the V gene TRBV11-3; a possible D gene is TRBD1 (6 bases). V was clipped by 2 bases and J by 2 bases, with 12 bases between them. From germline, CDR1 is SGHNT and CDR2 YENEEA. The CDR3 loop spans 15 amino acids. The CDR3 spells CASSLWQGTNTEAFF. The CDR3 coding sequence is TGTGCCAGCAGCTTATGGCAGGGGACAAACACTGAAGCTTTCTTT.

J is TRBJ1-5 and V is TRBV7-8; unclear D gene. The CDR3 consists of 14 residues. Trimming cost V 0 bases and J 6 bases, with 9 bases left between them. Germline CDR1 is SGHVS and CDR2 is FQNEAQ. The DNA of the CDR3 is TGTGCCAGCAGCTTAGCCGCTACGATTCAGCCCCAGCATTTT. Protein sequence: CASSLAATIQPQHF.

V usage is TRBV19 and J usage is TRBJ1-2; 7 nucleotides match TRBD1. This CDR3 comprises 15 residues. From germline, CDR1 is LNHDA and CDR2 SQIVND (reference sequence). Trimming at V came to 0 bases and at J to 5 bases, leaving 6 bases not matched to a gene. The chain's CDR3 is CASSIEDRFLYGYTF. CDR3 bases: TGTGCCAGTAGTATAGAGGACAGGTTCCTGTATGGCTACACCTTC.